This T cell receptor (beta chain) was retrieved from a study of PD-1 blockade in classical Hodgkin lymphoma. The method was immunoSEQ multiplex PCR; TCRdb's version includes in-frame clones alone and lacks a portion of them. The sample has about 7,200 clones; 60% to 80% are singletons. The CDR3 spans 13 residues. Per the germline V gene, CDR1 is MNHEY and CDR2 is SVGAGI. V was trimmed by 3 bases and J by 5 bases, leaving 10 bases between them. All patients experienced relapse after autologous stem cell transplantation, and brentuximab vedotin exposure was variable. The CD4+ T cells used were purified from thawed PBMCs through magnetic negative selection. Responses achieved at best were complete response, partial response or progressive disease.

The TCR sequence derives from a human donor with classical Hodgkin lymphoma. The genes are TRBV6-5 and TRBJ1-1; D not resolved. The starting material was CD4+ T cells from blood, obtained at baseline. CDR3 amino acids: CASSYRVWTEAFF. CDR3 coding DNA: TGTGCCAGCAGTTATCGGGTGTGGACTGAAGCTTTCTTT.